Below are 22 T cell receptor beta chains sequenced from a single sample in a study of CD8+CD57+ T cells in acquired aplastic anemia (dated by TCRdb to 2017 to 2018). Instrument on record: Illumina HiSeq 2000. Genomic DNA was used as template for profiling of TCR beta VDJ combinations and CDR3 sequences. Using fastp trimming at Q25 and MiXCR clonotype assembly, TCRdb reanalyzed the public sequencing data and kept in-frame beta chains. Rows with one shared CDR3 protein collapse into an entry with the most common genes and DNA. The sample records around 200,000 distinct CDR3 sequences, about 53% of which are singletons. The top ten clonotypes cover about 16% of the sample. The source material was sorted CD4+, CD8+, or CD8+CD57+ T cells (not recorded which) from PBMCs. The receptor set was obtained from a human donor in good health, serving as a control.

The chain combines TRBV10-3 with TRBJ2-7; D is perhaps TRBD1 (6 bases). The CDR3 totals 12 residues. The germline V gene has CDR1 ENHRY and CDR2 SYGVKD. V was trimmed by 11 bases and J by 7 bases, leaving 18 bases between them. The CDR3 loop is CAWSEQGTEQYF. The DNA of the CDR3 is TGTGCCTGGAGTGAACAGGGAACAGAGCAGTACTTC.

In its sample, this clonotype was seen many times. This chain links TRBV6-2 or TRBV6-3 with TRBJ2-3, with TRBD2 identical over 8 bases. The CDR3 consists of 15 residues. V shed 4 bases and J 2 bases; nucleotides not matched to a gene: 5. CDR1 is MNHEY and CDR2 is SVGEGT in the germline V gene. CDR3 bases: TGTGCCAGCAGTTCGCGGGGGGACAACACAGATACGCAGTATTTT. Translation: CASSSRGDNTDTQYF.

The table lists this clonotype with many counts. The chain carries TRBV11-2 and TRBJ2-5, with D perhaps matching TRBD1 (6 bases). The CDR3 consists of 14 residues. V lost 3 bases to trimming and J lost 5 bases, with 13 bases between them. Per the germline V gene, CDR1 is SGHAT and CDR2 is FQNNGV. The CDR3 spells CASSFLGGPETQYF. The DNA of the CDR3 is TGTGCCAGCAGCTTCCTTGGGGGCCCGGAGACCCAGTACTTC.

This clonotype appeared a few times. Given a much more abundant clone one base away, this may be a read error. The CDR3 does not close with the conserved phenylalanine or tryptophan, likely indicating a read error. V usage is TRBV7-3 and J usage is TRBJ2-7; TRBD1 matches at 8 bases. The CDR3 has 15 amino acids. From germline, CDR1 is SGHTA and CDR2 FQGTGA. With V trimmed by 5 bases and J by 2 bases, 8 bases remained unmatched. The DNA for the CDR3 is TGTGCCAGCAGCCCGGACGGGACAGGTACCTACGAGCAGTACTGC. As protein: CASSPDGTGTYEQYC.

The gene calls are TRBV7-9 and TRBJ2-7; 11 bases align to TRBD1. This CDR3 comprises 16 residues. The trim removed 7 bases at V and 2 bases at J, leaving 10 bases unmatched. The germline V gene has CDR1 SEHNR and CDR2 FQNEAQ (reference sequence). CDR3 nucleotide sequence: TGTGCCAGCACCGGCGGAGGACAGGGGGCTACCTACGAGCAGTACTTC. Translated, it gives CASTGGGQGATYEQYF.

This clonotype was seen at least ten times. The chain carries TRBV20-1 and TRBJ2-1; D is unresolved. There are 13 residues in the CDR3. V was clipped by 3 bases and J by 8 bases, with 14 bases between them. Germline V lookup: CDR1 DFQATT, CDR2 SNEGSKA (reference sequence). The CDR3 loop is CSASPRPTDEQFF. In DNA form, the CDR3 reads TGCAGTGCTAGTCCCCGACCCACAGATGAGCAGTTCTTC.

In the case of this clonotype: Possible read error: a much larger clone is one base away. The chain links TRBV29-1 to TRBJ1-1; 8 bases map to TRBD1. This CDR3 has 16 residues. The germline CDR1 and CDR2 sequences are SQVTM and ANQGSEA. The CDR3 bases are TGCAGCGTTAACCCCTCCATCGGGCCAGGGGGCACTGGAGCTTTCTTT. The encoded protein is CSVNPSIGPGGTGAFF.

This clonotype was counted ten times or more. The CDR3, as DNA: TGCGCCAGCTCACCGGGAAACTATGGCTACACCTTC. Protein sequence: CASSPGNYGYTF. V and J are TRBV5-1 and TRBJ1-2; D remains unclear. The CDR3 consists of 12 residues. V lost 7 bases and J lost 2, with 9 bases in between. Germline-derived CDR1 and CDR2 are SGHRS and YFSETQ. Full variable domain (outside the CDR3, taken from reference TRBV5-1 and TRBJ1-2): KAGVTQTPRYLIKTRGQQVTLSCSPISGHRSVSWYQQTPGQGLQFLFEYFSETQRNKGNFPGRFSGRQFSNSRSEMNVSTLELGDSALYLCASSPGNYGYTFGSGTRLTVV.

Comment on this clonotype: The conserved phenylalanine or tryptophan is not found at the CDR3 terminus, so this likely reflects a read error. The V call is TRBV5-6, the J call TRBJ2-7, with unresolved D. The germline V and J ends were trimmed by 0 bases and 6 bases, with 4 bases remaining between them. The CDR3 contains 11 residues. Germline CDR1 reads SGHDT; CDR2 reads YYEEEE. In nucleotides, the CDR3 is TGTGCCAGCAGCTTGGCGTTCGAGCAGTACCTC. Translated, it gives CASSLAFEQYL.

This clonotype was recorded once. Since a much larger clone is just one base distant, this may be a read error. This sequence joins TRBV5-4 and TRBJ1-3; D ambiguous. The CDR3 runs to 15 residues. Germline-derived CDR1 and CDR2 are SGHNT and YYREEE (reference sequence). The chain's CDR3 is CASSLGGPSGNTMYF. CDR3 coding DNA: TGTGCCAGCAGTCTAGGTGGCCCCTCTGGAAACACCATGTATTTT.

The CDR3 loop reads CATSDPGNTEAFF. CDR3 DNA sequence: TGTGCCACCAGTGATCCAGGGAACACTGAAGCTTTCTTT. The rearrangement joins TRBV24-1 to TRBJ1-1, with D hard to call. Germline V gene sequence: CDR1 KGHDR, CDR2 SFDVKD. V lost 3 bases and J 1 base, leaving 5 bases between the germline ends. The CDR3 extends over 13 amino acids.

This clonotype was observed a handful of times. V usage is TRBV12-3 or TRBV12-4 and J usage is TRBJ2-7; 9 bases fit TRBD1. The CDR3 covers 15 residues. With V trimmed by 0 bases and J by 3 bases, 3 bases remained unmatched. CDR3 loop: CASSLAGQGFYEQYF. Here the CDR3 DNA reads TGTGCCAGCAGTTTAGCGGGACAGGGATTCTACGAGCAGTACTTC.

This chain links TRBV5-1 with TRBJ1-6, with a possible D match to TRBD1 (6 bases). CDR3 length: 16 amino acids. Deletions cut 3 bases from V and 6 bases from J, with 16 bases between. The V gene's germline CDR1 is SGHRS and CDR2 YFSETQ. Here the CDR3 reads CASSSQGGGGNSPLHF. DNA for the CDR3: TGCGCCAGCAGCTCACAGGGTGGGGGCGGTAATTCACCCCTCCACTTT. Filled out from reference TRBV5-1 and TRBJ1-6, the complete variable domain reads KAGVTQTPRYLIKTRGQQVTLSCSPISGHRSVSWYQQTPGQGLQFLFEYFSETQRNKGNFPGRFSGRQFSNSRSEMNVSTLELGDSALYLCASSSQGGGGNSPLHFGNGTRLTVT.

The chain carries TRBV27 and TRBJ1-2, with 7 bases aligning to TRBD1. CDR1 and CDR2 from the germline V gene are MNHEY and SMNVEV (reference sequence). The CDR3 contains 14 residues. The junction had 11 bases not matched to a gene; V was cut back by 6 bases and J by 7 bases. CDR3 sequence (DNA): TGTGCCAGCAGCGATATTACACAGGGGAGTGGCTACACCTTC. Protein product: CASSDITQGSGYTF.

The rearrangement joins TRBV3-1 to TRBJ1-5; 7 bases line up with TRBD1. Germline CDR1 and CDR2: LGHDT and YNNKEL (reference sequence). This CDR3 comprises 17 residues. The V segment lost 1 base and the J segment 7 bases; nucleotides outside the gene matches: 13. For the CDR3, the DNA is TGTGCCAGCAGCCAAGCTAGTTGGGCGGGACAGCCCCAGCCCCAGCATTTT. Translated, it gives CASSQASWAGQPQPQHF.

This clonotype was recorded only once. The gene calls are TRBV9 and TRBJ2-1, with D unresolved. Germline V gives CDR1 SGDLS, CDR2 YYNGEE. The CDR3 is 12 amino acids. The V end lost 4 bases, the J end lost 10 bases, and 12 bases lay between the germline ends. CDR3 loop: CASSPQMGEQFF. The CDR3, as DNA: TGTGCCAGCAGCCCTCAGATGGGGGAGCAGTTCTTC.

This clonotype was found many times. The J gene is TRBJ1-5, the V gene TRBV6-1; maybe TRBD1 (5 bases). V was clipped by 8 bases and J by 6 bases, with 14 bases between them. The CDR3 spans 13 residues. Germline CDR1 MNHNS, CDR2 SASEGT. In nucleotides, the CDR3 is TGTGCCAGCGGGGAAGGGGTGGGTCAGCCCCAGCATTTT. Protein sequence: CASGEGVGQPQHF.

A remark on this clonotype: One end of the junction varies from germline; a read error may be responsible. The rearrangement uses TRBV20-1 and TRBJ1-1; no firm D call. Germline V gives CDR1 DFQATT, CDR2 SNEGSKA (reference sequence). This CDR3 contains 13 residues. The CDR3 DNA reads as TGCGGTGCTAGTCACGTGGTAGGCACTGAAGCTTTCTTT. This translates into CGASHVVGTEAFF.

For this clonotype: Relative to the germline gene, one junction end is altered; a read error may explain this. This chain connects TRBV9 to TRBJ1-5; 12 nucleotides match TRBD1. The CDR3 spans 14 residues. The germline V gene has CDR1 SGDLS and CDR2 YYNGEE. CDR3 in DNA: TGTGCCAGCAGCCCCCGGGACAGGGGGCTAGGGGAGCTGTTT. Translating gives CASSPRDRGLGELF.

This chain uses TRBV7-6 with TRBJ1-2; maybe TRBD1 (5 bases). The germline gives CDR1 SGHVS, CDR2 FNYEAQ. The V end was cut by 7 bases, the J end by 2 bases, with 11 bases between. This CDR3 is built from 13 residues. Here the CDR3 reads CASTLDTNYGYTF. The CDR3 DNA follows: TGTGCCAGCACCTTGGACACAAACTATGGCTACACCTTC.

The V gene is TRBV29-1, the J gene TRBJ2-7; 12 bases agree with TRBD2. CDR1 and CDR2 (germline): SQVTM, ANQGSEA. This CDR3 has 16 amino acids. Trimming removed 5 bases from V and 0 bases from J; junction bases left unmatched: 8. The CDR3 protein is CSVRLAGVLGSYEQYF. Written as DNA, the CDR3 is TGCAGCGTTAGACTAGCGGGGGTCCTTGGCTCCTACGAGCAGTACTTC.

V is TRBV20-1 and J is TRBJ2-5, with 12 bases matching TRBD1. TRBJ2-7 explains the end of the DNA better; the J call may be wrong. CDR1 is DFQATT and CDR2 is SNEGSKA in the germline V gene (reference sequence). The length of the CDR3 is 12 residues. CDR3 sequence: CSAGQGANEQYF. For the CDR3, the DNA is TGCAGTGCGGGACAGGGGGCGAACGAGCAGTACTTC.